The 27 T cell receptor beta chains reported below all come from one sample, sequenced in a study of blood T cell repertoires in COVID-19. The method was immunoSEQ multiplex PCR; TCRdb's version includes in-frame clones alone and lacks a portion of them. Found here are about 81,000 clones, roughly 86% of them singletons; the top ten hold roughly 25%. The material sequenced was peripheral blood. The receptors originated from a human donor in a cohort sampled during active COVID-19.

The V call is TRBV7-2, the J call TRBJ2-7; 10 bases map to TRBD1. CDR3 length: 14 amino acids. Trimming removed 6 bases from V and 5 bases from J; junction bases left unmatched: 7. Germline-derived CDR1 and CDR2 are SGHTA and FQGNSA. In DNA, the CDR3 is TGTGCCAGCAGTTTTGACAGGGGGCTCGACGAGCAGTACTTC. This codes for CASSFDRGLDEQYF.

V gene TRBV6-5 combines with J gene TRBJ1-4; D gene uncertain. Germline V gene sequence: CDR1 MNHEY, CDR2 SVGAGI. V was clipped by 7 bases and J by 5 bases, with 14 bases between them. The CDR3 loop spans 14 amino acids. CDR3 in amino acids: CASTHRGTNEKLFF. In nucleotides, the CDR3 is TGTGCCAGCACCCACCGGGGAACGAATGAAAAACTGTTTTTT.

The chain is built from TRBV29-1 and TRBJ2-5; 7 nucleotides agree with TRBD2. The CDR3 covers 12 residues. The V segment lost 4 bases and the J segment 1 base; nucleotides outside the gene matches: 0. CDR1 and CDR2 from the germline V gene are SQVTM and ANQGSEA. CDR3: CSVGGGQETQYF. DNA of the CDR3: TGCAGCGTTGGCGGGGGCCAAGAGACCCAGTACTTC.

By share, this clone counts as medium-sized. The chain employs TRBV11-2 and TRBJ1-5; D not resolved. The CDR3 is 13 amino acids. Between the trimmed V and J ends, which lost 5 bases and 5 bases, there was a span of 10 bases. CDR1 is SGHAT, CDR2 FQNNGV, per germline. Here the CDR3 DNA reads TGTGCCAGCAGCCTGAACGGGGATCAGCCCCAGCATTTT. Translating gives CASSLNGDQPQHF.

This chain uses TRBV9 with TRBJ2-1, with D perhaps TRBD2 (5 bases). Germline V gives CDR1 SGDLS, CDR2 YYNGEE. With 4 bases removed from V and 6 bases from J, the gap between germline ends came to 8 bases. CDR3 size: 12 residues. The CDR3 protein is CASSRGFNEQFF. CDR3 sequence (DNA): TGTGCCAGCAGCCGGGGTTTCAATGAGCAGTTCTTC.

The V gene is TRBV5-1, the J gene TRBJ2-7, with 8 bases fitting TRBD2. Losses at the gene ends were 0 bases for V and 1 base for J; bases not matched to a gene: 3. Germline V CDR1 and CDR2: SGHRS, YFSETQ. There are 15 residues in the CDR3. The CDR3 sequence is CASSLGGGGSYEQYF. The CDR3 coding sequence is TGCGCCAGCAGCTTGGGCGGCGGGGGGTCCTACGAGCAGTACTTC.

This clone appeared a single time. This chain uses TRBV28 with TRBJ2-7; 8 nucleotides match TRBD1. This CDR3 region has 15 residues. The germline CDR1 and CDR2 sequences are MDHEN and SYDVKM. Trimming removed 2 bases from V and 5 bases from J; junction bases left unmatched: 8. The CDR3 loop reads CASSLGAGGLNEQYF. CDR3 sequence (DNA): TGTGCCAGCAGTTTAGGAGCAGGGGGCCTGAACGAGCAGTACTTC. Using reference TRBV28 and TRBJ2-7 for the parts outside the CDR3, the full variable domain is DVKVTQSSRYLVKRTGEKVFLECVQDMDHENMFWYRQDPGLGLRLIYFSYDVKMKEKGDIPEGYSVSREKKERFSLILESASTNQTSMYLCASSLGAGGLNEQYFGPGTRLTVT.

In its sample, this clone was seen once. This chain uses TRBV7-7 with TRBJ2-7; the match to TRBD2 covers 14 bases. The CDR3 extends over 17 amino acids. CDR1 is SSHAT, CDR2 FNYEAQ, per germline (reference sequence). V lost 5 bases to trimming and J lost 5 bases; unmatched junction nucleotides: 11. This chain's CDR3 is CASSRRAGLAGVDEQYF. The CDR3, as DNA: TGTGCCAGCAGCCGACGGGCGGGACTAGCGGGAGTGGACGAGCAGTACTTC.

The chain has TRBV6-2 or TRBV6-3 and TRBJ2-7; perhaps TRBD1 as D (6 bases). CDR3 size: 15 residues. Trimming pared 2 bases from V and 3 bases from J, leaving 14 bases between. Per germline, CDR1 MNHEY and CDR2 SVGEGT. CDR3 sequence: CASSYIWGPNYEQYF. CDR3 coding DNA: TGTGCCAGCAGTTACATCTGGGGGCCAAACTACGAGCAGTACTTC.

The V gene is TRBV7-2, the J gene TRBJ2-7; 11 bases are a match to TRBD1. The V segment lost 5 bases and the J segment 3 bases; nucleotides outside the gene matches: 3. The CDR3 consists of 14 residues. Per germline, CDR1 SGHTA and CDR2 FQGNSA. The CDR3 spells CASSAGTGGYEQYF. In DNA form, the CDR3 reads TGTGCCAGCAGCGCCGGGACAGGGGGCTACGAGCAGTACTTC.

The J gene is TRBJ2-1, the V gene TRBV5-1, with 14 bases matching TRBD2. Germline V gene lookup returns CDR1 SGHRS and CDR2 YFSETQ. With 1 base clipped from V and 9 bases from J, the junction kept 6 bases outside the gene matches. This CDR3 has 16 amino acids. CDR3 in amino acids: CASSLRLAGGQSEQFF. The CDR3, as DNA: TGCGCCAGCAGCTTGAGACTAGCGGGGGGGCAGAGTGAGCAGTTCTTC.

This clone was seen more than once but under ten times. The J gene is TRBJ2-2, the V gene TRBV5-4; 7 positions agree with TRBD2. The V and J ends lost 3 bases and 6 bases, in that order; junction bases with no gene match: 11. CDR1 is SGHNT and CDR2 is YYREEE in the germline V gene (reference sequence). CDR3 length: 16 amino acids. This CDR3 reads CASSSNIAGWAGELFF. The CDR3 nucleotides read TGTGCCAGCAGCTCCAACATAGCGGGCTGGGCCGGGGAGCTGTTTTTT.

The chain carries TRBV9 and TRBJ2-5, with 8 bases identical to TRBD2. V lost 0 bases and J lost 2; bases outside the gene matches: 3. The CDR3 extends over 15 amino acids. Germline assignment: CDR1 SGDLS and CDR2 YYNGEE. The chain's CDR3 is CASSVAAGGQETQYF. In DNA, the CDR3 is TGTGCCAGCAGCGTAGCGGCGGGAGGTCAAGAGACCCAGTACTTC.

V is TRBV18 and J is TRBJ2-1; weak D call: TRBD1 (6 bases). Germline CDR1 reads KGHSH; CDR2 reads LQKENI. The CDR3 is 14 amino acids. Trimming shortened V by 1 base and J by 3 bases, and 7 bases separated the two germline ends. CDR3 residues: CASSPLQGYNEQFF. Written as DNA, the CDR3 is TGTGCCAGCTCACCACTACAGGGCTACAATGAGCAGTTCTTC.

This clone came up once. The chain links TRBV19 to TRBJ1-5; the D is unclear. CDR1 LNHDA and CDR2 SQIVND come from the germline V gene (reference sequence). This CDR3 contains 14 residues. V was trimmed by 7 bases and J by 2 bases, leaving 12 bases between them. The CDR3 nucleotides are TGTGCCAGTACCCCGGCGGCGGGCAATCAGCCCCAGCATTTT. Encoded protein: CASTPAAGNQPQHF.

The chain couples TRBV7-2 to TRBJ1-5; no clear D. V was trimmed by 5 bases and J by 3 bases, leaving 8 bases between them. This CDR3 comprises 13 residues. Germline lookup yields CDR1 SGHTA and CDR2 FQGNSA. The CDR3 spells CASSTDFNQPQHF. In DNA form, the CDR3 reads TGTGCCAGCAGCACAGATTTCAATCAGCCCCAGCATTTT.

This clone has a handful of counts. The rearrangement links TRBV18 to TRBJ1-6; maybe TRBD1 (6 bases). The V and J ends lost 6 bases and 8 bases respectively, with 17 bases between them. The germline gives CDR1 KGHSH, CDR2 LQKENI. This CDR3 contains 15 residues. CDR3 bases: TGTGCCAGCTCCCCCACGCAGGGGAGGGATTCACCCCTCCACTTT. Encoded protein: CASSPTQGRDSPLHF.

This sequence joins TRBV20-1 and TRBJ1-2; possibly TRBD1 for D (5 bases). The V end lost 3 bases, the J end lost 4 bases, and 12 bases lay between the germline ends. The CDR3 loop spans 13 amino acids. CDR1 is DFQATT and CDR2 is SNEGSKA in the germline V gene (reference sequence). The chain's CDR3 is CSASTGDFYGYTF. The CDR3 DNA sequence: TGCAGTGCTAGTACGGGGGACTTCTATGGCTACACCTTC.

This rearrangement joins TRBV6-2 or TRBV6-3 to TRBJ2-7, with a possible D match to TRBD1 (6 bases). Germline values: CDR1 MNHEY, CDR2 SVGEGT. Trimming stripped 5 bases from V and 4 bases from J, with 21 bases between. The CDR3 is 16 residues long. This CDR3 is CASSSYPGTRGYEQYF. The CDR3 coding sequence is TGTGCCAGCAGTAGCTATCCCGGGACAAGGGGGTACGAGCAGTACTTC.

The chain is built from TRBV7-2 and TRBJ1-5, with TRBD1 matching over 8 bases. V trimming: 5 bases; J trimming: 7 bases; junction bases outside the gene matches: 7. Germline-derived CDR1 and CDR2 are SGHTA and FQGNSA. There are 14 residues in the CDR3. The CDR3 DNA reads TGTGCCAGCAGCCCTAGACAGGGGATGCAGCCCCAGCATTTT. The encoded protein is CASSPRQGMQPQHF. The whole variable domain, remainder taken from reference TRBV7-2 and TRBJ1-5, is GAGVSQSPSNKVTEKGKDVELRCDPISGHTALYWYRQSLGQGLEFLIYFQGNSAPDKSGLPSDRFSAERTGGSVSTLTIQRTQQEDSAVYLCASSPRQGMQPQHFGDGTRLSIL.

The rearrangement joins TRBV6-5 to TRBJ2-3; 8 bases align to TRBD2. The germline V gene has CDR1 MNHEY and CDR2 SVGAGI. The CDR3 consists of 15 residues. V lost 3 bases and J lost 3; bases outside the gene matches: 5. CDR3 in amino acids: CASSYERGPTDTQYF. DNA of the CDR3: TGTGCCAGCAGTTATGAGCGGGGGCCAACAGATACGCAGTATTTT.

V gene TRBV19 combines with J gene TRBJ1-2; the match to TRBD1 covers 9 bases. The V and J ends lost 2 bases and 4 bases, in that order; junction bases with no gene match: 2. Germline CDR1 and CDR2: LNHDA and SQIVND (reference sequence). CDR3 size: 14 residues. The CDR3 is CASSILGQGYGYTF. CDR3 coding DNA: TGTGCCAGTAGTATACTGGGACAGGGCTATGGCTACACCTTC. Looking up the rest from reference TRBV19 and TRBJ1-2 gives the full variable domain: DGGITQSPKYLFRKEGQNVTLSCEQNLNHDAMYWYRQDPGQGLRLIYYSQIVNDFQKGDIAEGYSVSREKKESFPLTVTSAQKNPTAFYLCASSILGQGYGYTFGSGTRLTVV.

This chain uses TRBV29-1 with TRBJ2-5; 9 bases fit TRBD2. Per the germline V gene, CDR1 is SQVTM and CDR2 is ANQGSEA. The junction had 2 bases not matched to a gene; V was cut back by 8 bases and J by 1 base. The CDR3 sequence is 12 residues long. The CDR3 region has the DNA TGCAGCACGACTAGCGGCCAAGAGACCCAGTACTTC. Translation gives CSTTSGQETQYF.

The V gene is TRBV6-5, the J gene TRBJ1-1; tentative D call: TRBD1 (5 bases). With 6 bases removed from V and 1 base from J, the gap between germline ends came to 9 bases. The CDR3 has 13 amino acids. Germline CDR1 and CDR2: MNHEY and SVGAGI. The CDR3: CASSGGTNTEAFF. DNA for the CDR3: TGTGCCAGCAGCGGAGGGACGAACACTGAAGCTTTCTTT.

This chain joins TRBV18 and TRBJ2-5; D is ambiguous. Germline V gene lookup returns CDR1 KGHSH and CDR2 LQKENI. The CDR3 extends over 11 amino acids. V dropped 6 bases and J dropped 3 bases, with 5 bases sitting between them. CDR3 amino acids: CASSLKETQYF. The CDR3 DNA is TGTGCCAGCTCTCTAAAAGAGACCCAGTACTTC.

DNA of the CDR3: TGTGCCAGCACCGCTGGGGGGATAAGTGTCAGCATTTATGGCTACACCTTC. It translates to CASTAGGISVSIYGYTF. V and J are TRBV7-2 and TRBJ1-2; possible D gene TRBD1, 5 bases. The germline V gene has CDR1 SGHTA and CDR2 FQGNSA. The CDR3 covers 17 residues. The V end was cut by 7 bases, the J end by 5 bases, with 26 bases between.

The chain couples TRBV5-6 to TRBJ2-5; D might be TRBD2 (5 bases). Germline CDR1 SGHDT, CDR2 YYEEEE. The CDR3 is 11 amino acids. Trimming removed 6 bases at V and 5 bases at J, with 8 bases between. CDR3 loop: CASNRRETQYF. DNA of the CDR3: TGTGCCAGCAACCGGAGGGAGACCCAGTACTTC.